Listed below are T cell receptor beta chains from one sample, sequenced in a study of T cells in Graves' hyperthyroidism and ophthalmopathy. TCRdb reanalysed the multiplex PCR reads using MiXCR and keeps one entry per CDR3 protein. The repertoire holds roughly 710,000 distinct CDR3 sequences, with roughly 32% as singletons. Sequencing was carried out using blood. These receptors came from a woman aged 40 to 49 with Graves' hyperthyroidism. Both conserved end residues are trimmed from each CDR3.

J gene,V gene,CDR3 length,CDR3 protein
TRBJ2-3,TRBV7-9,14,ASSYLRWSSTDTQY
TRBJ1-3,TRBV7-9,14,ASSHGQPFSGNTIY
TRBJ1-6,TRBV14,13,ASSQARQGNSPLH
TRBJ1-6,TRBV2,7,ATRTELH
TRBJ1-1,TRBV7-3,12,ASSLTSQGTEAF
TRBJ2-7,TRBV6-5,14,ASSYSGQAFSYEQY
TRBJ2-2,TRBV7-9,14,ALTTTQTGNTGELF
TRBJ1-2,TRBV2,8,ARTDYGYT
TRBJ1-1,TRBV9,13,ASSVERQENTEAF
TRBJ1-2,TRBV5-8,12,ASSLGDSIYLYT
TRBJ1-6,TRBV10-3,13,AASMEGTGGSPLH
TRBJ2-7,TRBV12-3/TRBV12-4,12,ASTLTGGSYEQY
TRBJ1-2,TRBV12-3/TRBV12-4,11,ASGFGRIYGYT
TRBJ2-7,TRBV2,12,ASSEAGTAYEQY
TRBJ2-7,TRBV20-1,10,SARVPDYEQY
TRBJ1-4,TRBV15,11,ATSVAGFEKLF
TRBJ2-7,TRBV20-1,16,SARNLGEGAGQPYEQY
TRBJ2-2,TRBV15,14,ATSSLARTATGELF
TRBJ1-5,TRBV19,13,ASNKGEGPNQPQH
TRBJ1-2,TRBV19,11,ASTRQGNYGYT
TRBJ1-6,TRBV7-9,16,ASSLRTGGGFENSPLH
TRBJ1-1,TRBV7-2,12,ASSLRVVNTEAF
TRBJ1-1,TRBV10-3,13,AISLAEVYGTEAF
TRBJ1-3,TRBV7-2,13,ASSPVRLSGSTIY
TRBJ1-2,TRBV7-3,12,ASRPLDSNYGYT
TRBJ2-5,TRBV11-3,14,ASNGFGTSGQETQY
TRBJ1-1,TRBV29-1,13,SVVNRGQGNTEAF
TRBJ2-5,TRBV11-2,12,ASSLALFQETQY
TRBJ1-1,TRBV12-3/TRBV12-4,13,ASRWDRSPNTEAF
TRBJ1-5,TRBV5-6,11,ASSSGARQPQH
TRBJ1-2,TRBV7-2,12,ASSLGLSNYGYT
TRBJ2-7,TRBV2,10,ASTEQGGEQY
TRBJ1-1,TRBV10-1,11,ASRPGTGAEAF
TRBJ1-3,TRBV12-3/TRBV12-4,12,ASSLQGSGNTIY
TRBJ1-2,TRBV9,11,ASSVGQGSGYT
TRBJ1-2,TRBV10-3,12,AISESPDSYGYT
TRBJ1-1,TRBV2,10,ASTGGSIEAF
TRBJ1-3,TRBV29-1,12,SVEVRSSGNTIY
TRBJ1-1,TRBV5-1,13,ASSTEGSIPTEAF
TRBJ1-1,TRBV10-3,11,AGRDRGNTEAF
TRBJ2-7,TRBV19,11,ASRRGAGDEQY
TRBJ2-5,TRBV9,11,ASSVALEETQY
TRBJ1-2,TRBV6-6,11,ASSYIGNYGYT
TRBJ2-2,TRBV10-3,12,AISGLAVTGELF
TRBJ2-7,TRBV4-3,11,ASSQDSSYEQY
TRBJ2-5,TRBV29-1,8,SVERETQY
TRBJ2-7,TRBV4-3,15,ASSQDVGGRIVYEQY
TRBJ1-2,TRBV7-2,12,ASSFGQPNYGYT
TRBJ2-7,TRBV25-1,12,ASSGTGDSYEQY
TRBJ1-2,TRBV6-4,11,ASRPSGGYGYT
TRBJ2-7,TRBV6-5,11,ASSRQGRREQY